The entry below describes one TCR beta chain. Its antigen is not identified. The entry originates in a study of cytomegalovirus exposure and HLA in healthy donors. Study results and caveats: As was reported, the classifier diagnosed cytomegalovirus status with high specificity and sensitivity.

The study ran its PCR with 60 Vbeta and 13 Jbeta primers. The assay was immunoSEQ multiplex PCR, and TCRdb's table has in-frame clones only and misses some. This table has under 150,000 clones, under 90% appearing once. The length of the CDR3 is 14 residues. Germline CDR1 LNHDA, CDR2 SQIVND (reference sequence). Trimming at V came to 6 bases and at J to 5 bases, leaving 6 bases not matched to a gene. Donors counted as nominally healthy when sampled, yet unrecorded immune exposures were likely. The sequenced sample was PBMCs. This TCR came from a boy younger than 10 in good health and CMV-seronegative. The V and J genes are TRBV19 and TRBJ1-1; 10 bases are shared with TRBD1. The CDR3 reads CASRERQGATEAFF. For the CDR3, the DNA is TGTGCCAGTAGAGAGAGACAGGGGGCAACTGAAGCTTTCTTT. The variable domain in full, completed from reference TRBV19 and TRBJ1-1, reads DGGITQSPKYLFRKEGQNVTLSCEQNLNHDAMYWYRQDPGQGLRLIYYSQIVNDFQKGDIAEGYSVSREKKESFPLTVTSAQKNPTAFYLCASRERQGATEAFFGQGTRLTVV.